This T cell receptor beta chain stems from a study of shared clonotypes between healthy human individuals. Produced via immunoSEQ multiplex PCR; TCRdb's table is partial and in-frame only. The table includes over a million clones, approximately 98% detected once. Per germline, CDR1 MDHEN and CDR2 SYDVKM. Trimming stripped 6 bases from V and 1 base from J, with 10 bases between. CDR3 length: 13 amino acids. The chain couples TRBV28 to TRBJ2-7, with D maybe TRBD1 (5 bases). The specimen was naive CD4+ T cells sorted from blood. Subset in this sample: CD45RA+ positively selected. This receptor was identified in a young man in good health. CDR3 protein: CASRKTASYEQYF. In DNA form, the CDR3 reads TGTGCCAGCAGGAAGACAGCTTCCTACGAGCAGTACTTC.